This T cell receptor beta chain derives from a study of blood T cells in healthy people across ages. Study-level points and caveats: Higher diversity, along with more naive CD4+ cells, distinguished long-lived donors from aged donors. Donor CMV infection status was unknown, possibly confounding age-related changes in expanded clonotypes.

Donors ranged from roughly 6 to 90 years old and were healthy Caucasians in Russia. CDR3 length: 15 residues. Germline V gives CDR1 LGHNA, CDR2 YNFKEQ. Remarks on this clonotype: Its specificity is unknown.

The second PCR ran roughly 6 to 11 cycles with a sample-barcoded 5' primer and J-beta primers. TCRdb re-called the 5' RACE reads with MiXCR, one entry per CDR3 protein. The sample shows about 640,000 distinct CDR3 sequences, roughly 50% of them seen only once. The TCR was taken from a man in his fifties or sixties in good health. The chain has TRBV4-2 and TRBJ2-7, with D maybe TRBD2 (6 bases). The J call may be wrong; the DNA end is better matched by TRBJ2-5. The sample comprised blood. In DNA, the CDR3 is TGTGCCAGCAGCCAAGGGTCCGGGGGTGGAGAGACCCAGTACTTC. This codes for CASSQGSGGGETQYF.